This TCR beta chain was sequenced in a study of Tregs in tolerant kidney transplant recipients. The V end lost 6 bases, the J end lost 0 bases, and 9 bases lay between the germline ends. The germline V gene has CDR1 MNHEY and CDR2 SMNVEV (reference sequence). The CDR3 totals 14 residues. Sequencing used immunoSEQ multiplex PCR; TCRdb keeps in-frame clones, though not all of them. The table records around 70,000 clones, 92% of them present only once. Study-level points and caveats: In tolerant patients, donor-specific Tregs outgrew total Tregs, suggesting antigen-driven expansion. Few patients were studied, so findings need validation in larger groups. No direct test of biological reproducibility was done here. Expanding Tregs on activated donor B cells appeared to best identify donor-specific TCRbeta clones.

On this clone: The target antigen is unknown.

This sequence originates from a human donor who received a combined kidney and bone marrow transplant. This sequence joins TRBV27 and TRBJ1-5, with D possibly matching TRBD1 (5 bases). Sequenced here: CD8+ T cells from blood, sampled before the transplant. The DNA of the CDR3 is TGTGCCAGCAGGCTAACAGGTAGCAATCAGCCCCAGCATTTT. It translates to CASRLTGSNQPQHF.